The 31 T cell receptor beta chains given below trace back to one sample, sequenced in a study of OX40 agonist ivuxolimab in advanced cancers. Profiling relied on immunoSEQ multiplex PCR, and the TCRdb table lists in-frame clones only, not all of them. The profile shows about 96,000 clones, roughly four fifths of them singletons. This material consisted of CD4+ or CD8+ T cells sorted from blood, taken in a trial of the OX40 agonist ivuxolimab. The receptors were gathered from an adult with an advanced solid tumor such as melanoma, head and neck, liver or kidney cancer.

This clone was observed a single time. This chain links TRBV9 with TRBJ2-1, with D possibly being TRBD1 (6 bases). Germline V gene data show CDR1 as SGDLS and CDR2 as YYNGEE. V was clipped by 0 bases and J by 0 bases, with 10 bases between them. There are 16 residues in the CDR3. CDR3 nucleotides: TGTGCCAGCAGCGTAGATGGCAGGGGCTCCTACAATGAGCAGTTCTTC. Its translation is CASSVDGRGSYNEQFF.

The gene calls are TRBV4-2 and TRBJ2-7, with 10 bases lining up with TRBD2. CDR1 is LGHNA and CDR2 is YNFKEQ in the germline V gene. The CDR3 length is 16 residues. J was trimmed by 3 bases and V by 3 bases; bases with no gene match: 8. CDR3 sequence: CASSHGLAGDGYEQYF. In DNA form, the CDR3 reads TGTGCCAGCAGCCACGGGCTAGCGGGAGATGGCTACGAGCAGTACTTC.

The rearrangement joins TRBV7-9 to TRBJ1-4; 7 bases agree with TRBD1. The V gene's germline CDR1 is SEHNR and CDR2 FQNEAQ (reference sequence). This CDR3 contains 18 residues. V trimming: 4 bases; J trimming: 6 bases; junction bases outside the gene matches: 17. In nucleotides, the CDR3 is TGTGCCAGCAGCTCGGGATCTTACTCAGGGGGTGGGGATGAAAAACTGTTTTTT. Translation: CASSSGSYSGGGDEKLFF.

The chain links TRBV9 to TRBJ2-1, with 7 positions matching TRBD2. The CDR3 sequence is 15 residues long. Germline V CDR1 and CDR2: SGDLS, YYNGEE. Trimming took 1 base from V and 2 from J; bases not matched to a gene: 3. CDR3 amino acids: CASSVTGTTYNEQFF. Written as DNA, the CDR3 is TGTGCCAGCAGCGTAACCGGGACTACCTACAATGAGCAGTTCTTC.

V usage is TRBV14 and J usage is TRBJ1-4; D unresolved. CDR3 length: 14 amino acids. V gave up 1 base and J gave up 11 bases, with 14 bases separating them. CDR1 is SGHDN, CDR2 FVKESK, per germline. Here the CDR3 reads CASSQAGGGGKLFF. The CDR3 DNA reads TGTGCCAGCAGCCAAGCGGGTGGAGGAGGGAAACTGTTTTTT.

The rearrangement joins TRBV2 to TRBJ1-5, with a possible D match to TRBD1 (5 bases). Germline lookup yields CDR1 SNHLY and CDR2 FYNNEI. The CDR3 consists of 13 residues. Between the trimmed V and J ends, which lost 3 bases and 3 bases, there was a span of 6 bases. The CDR3 spells CASSDRVNQPQHF. CDR3 nucleotide sequence: TGTGCCAGCAGTGACAGGGTCAATCAGCCCCAGCATTTT.

The chain uses TRBV11-2 and TRBJ1-3, with 7 bases fitting TRBD1. The trim removed 1 base at V and 4 bases at J, leaving 13 bases unmatched. The CDR3 has 18 amino acids. The germline V gene encodes CDR1 SGHAT and CDR2 FQNNGV. In nucleotides, the CDR3 is TGTGCCAGCAGCTTAGGGGGAGGCCCGGGACAGAGAGGAAACACCATATATTTT. Amino acid sequence: CASSLGGGPGQRGNTIYF.

The sample holds a few counts of this clone. V is TRBV7-8 and J is TRBJ1-6; D is ambiguous. The CDR3 runs to 13 residues. Trimming removed 2 bases at V and 10 bases at J, with 9 bases between. Per the germline V gene, CDR1 is SGHVS and CDR2 is FQNEAQ. CDR3 nucleotide sequence: TGTGCCAGCAGCTTACCCTATAGGTCACCCCTCCACTTT. As protein: CASSLPYRSPLHF.

J is TRBJ1-5 and V is TRBV6-6; 11 bases are shared with TRBD1. Germline-derived CDR1 and CDR2 are MNHNY and SVGAGI (reference sequence). V lost 5 bases and J lost 6; bases outside the gene matches: 6. This CDR3 has 15 amino acids. CDR3 sequence reads: CASSRGTGGSQPQHF. CDR3 sequence (DNA): TGTGCCAGCAGTCGAGGGACAGGGGGAAGTCAGCCCCAGCATTTT.

The rearrangement joins TRBV6-6 to TRBJ1-1; a possible D gene is TRBD1 (5 bases). V dropped 7 bases and J dropped 8 bases, with 23 bases sitting between them. This CDR3 comprises 15 residues. Germline CDR1 reads MNHNY; CDR2 reads SVGAGI (reference sequence). CDR3 coding DNA: TGTGCCAGCACCCAGCGATCCCCCGGGGGACGGGAAGCTTTCTTT. It translates to CASTQRSPGGREAFF.

The genes are TRBV5-1 and TRBJ2-2; weak D call: TRBD1 (5 bases). Germline assignment: CDR1 SGHRS and CDR2 YFSETQ. Deletions cut 5 bases from V and 2 bases from J, with 10 bases between. The CDR3 sequence is 14 residues long. The DNA of the CDR3 is TGCGCCAGCAGGACAGCCTTCAACACCGGGGAGCTGTTTTTT. Translating it yields CASRTAFNTGELFF.

As DNA, the CDR3 is TGCGCCAGCAGCTCCCATTTAGCGGGAGCAACCGGGGAGCTGTTTTTT. Translated, it gives CASSSHLAGATGELFF. The chain carries TRBV5-1 and TRBJ2-2; 9 nucleotides line up with TRBD2. In germline, CDR1 is SGHRS, CDR2 YFSETQ. V trimming: 3 bases; J trimming: 5 bases; junction bases outside the gene matches: 8. The CDR3 contains 16 residues.

This clone was observed a handful of times. The chain links TRBV6-1 to TRBJ1-2, with 8 bases fitting TRBD1. The V gene's germline CDR1 is MNHNS and CDR2 SASEGT. Germline trimming cut 4 bases from V and 5 bases from J; bases unmatched to any gene: 12. CDR3 size: 16 residues. CDR3 bases: TGTGCCAGCAGTGTCACAGCGGGACAGGCGACTTATGGCTACACCTTC. It codes for CASSVTAGQATYGYTF.

This clone was counted once. The chain has TRBV2 and TRBJ2-1; either TRBD1 or TRBD2 may fit D (5 bases each). Germline lookup yields CDR1 SNHLY and CDR2 FYNNEI. This CDR3 has 13 amino acids. Trimming shortened V by 6 bases and J by 7 bases, and 13 bases separated the two germline ends. As DNA, the CDR3 is TGTGCCAGCAGGGGCTGGGGGAGAAATGAGCAGTTCTTC. Translated: CASRGWGRNEQFF.

The chain combines TRBV4-3 with TRBJ1-6; D unclear. The CDR3 runs 16 residues. Germline loops: CDR1 LGHNA, CDR2 YSLEER. Trimming cost V 3 bases and J 0 bases, with 9 bases left between them. In nucleotides, the CDR3 is TGCGCCAGCAGCCAGGAGCTTAGCTCCTATAATTCACCCCTCCACTTT. Translated: CASSQELSSYNSPLHF.

This clone appeared once. The V and J genes are TRBV28 and TRBJ2-3; maybe TRBD2 (7 bases). Deletions cut 8 bases from V and 5 bases from J, with 17 bases between. The CDR3 has 14 residues. The germline CDR1 and CDR2 sequences are MDHEN and SYDVKM. The CDR3 protein is CASGGAGNKDTQYF. The CDR3 bases are TGTGCCAGCGGGGGGGCCGGGAATAAAGATACGCAGTATTTT.

The chain couples TRBV7-8 to TRBJ1-2, with a tentative D call TRBD1 (5 bases). The CDR3 runs 13 residues. The V gene lost 1 base and the J gene lost 3 bases, with 6 bases spanning the gap. Germline assignment: CDR1 SGHVS and CDR2 FQNEAQ. The DNA for the CDR3 is TGTGCCAGCAGCTTAGGAGGGGACTATGGCTACACCTTC. Encoded protein: CASSLGGDYGYTF.

The rearrangement uses TRBV7-2 and TRBJ1-3; 11 positions match TRBD1. Trimming cost V 5 bases and J 9 bases; bases outside gene matches: 12. CDR1 and CDR2 (germline): SGHTA, FQGNSA. This CDR3 has 16 residues. The CDR3 nucleotides read TGTGCCAGCAGCACCCGGACAGGGGGCTTGGAGGGCACCATATATTTT. Residues: CASSTRTGGLEGTIYF. The entire variable domain, with the rest obtained from reference TRBV7-2 and TRBJ1-3, is as follows: GAGVSQSPSNKVTEKGKDVELRCDPISGHTALYWYRQSLGQGLEFLIYFQGNSAPDKSGLPSDRFSAERTGGSVSTLTIQRTQQEDSAVYLCASSTRTGGLEGTIYFGEGSWLTVV.

The chain couples TRBV9 to TRBJ2-2; D not resolved. V lost 0 bases and J lost 0, with 9 bases in between. Germline loops: CDR1 SGDLS, CDR2 YYNGEE. This CDR3 has 16 residues. CDR3 DNA sequence: TGTGCCAGCAGCGTAGACTCCAGCCCGAACACCGGGGAGCTGTTTTTT. It codes for CASSVDSSPNTGELFF.

V is TRBV5-1 and J is TRBJ2-5, with 13 bases aligning to TRBD2. Germline V CDR1 and CDR2: SGHRS, YFSETQ. Trimming cost V 2 bases and J 5 bases; bases outside gene matches: 3. This CDR3 is 15 amino acids long. CDR3 loop: CASSLLAGGRETQYF. In DNA, the CDR3 is TGCGCCAGCAGCTTACTAGCGGGAGGGCGGGAGACCCAGTACTTC.

The chain joins TRBV28 to TRBJ2-7; 13 bases agree with TRBD2. The V and J ends lost 2 bases and 7 bases, in that order; junction bases with no gene match: 5. The CDR3 has 15 amino acids. The germline CDR1 and CDR2 sequences are MDHEN and SYDVKM. This CDR3 reads CASSLTSGGAREQYF. CDR3 nucleotide sequence: TGTGCCAGCAGTTTAACTAGCGGGGGGGCGAGGGAGCAGTACTTC.

The chain uses TRBV28 and TRBJ2-3, with D tentatively TRBD2 (7 bases). Trimming left V 11 bases short and J 3 bases short, with 15 bases between. The V gene's germline CDR1 is MDHEN and CDR2 SYDVKM. The CDR3 is 13 residues long. The CDR3 bases are TGTGCCTACCGGGGGGCCGGTACAGATACGCAGTATTTT. Translating it yields CAYRGAGTDTQYF.

The chain combines TRBV4-2 with TRBJ1-4; the D gene is possibly TRBD1 (6 bases). V was pared by 0 bases and J by 0 bases, with 17 bases between. Germline V gene lookup returns CDR1 LGHNA and CDR2 YNFKEQ. The CDR3 consists of 19 residues. As DNA, the CDR3 is TGTGCCAGCAGCCAAGATACAGGCAGGGGAGGTGCAACTAATGAAAAACTGTTTTTT. Protein: CASSQDTGRGGATNEKLFF.

The chain recombines TRBV4-3 with TRBJ1-4, with D hard to call. V lost 4 bases and J lost 8, with 20 bases in between. Germline CDR1 and CDR2: LGHNA and YSLEER. This CDR3 is 16 amino acids long. CDR3: CASSPEGSAPWEKLFF. Here the CDR3 DNA reads TGCGCCAGCAGCCCTGAAGGGAGTGCCCCTTGGGAAAAACTGTTTTTT.

The rearrangement uses TRBV7-2 and TRBJ1-4; the D gene is possibly TRBD1 (6 bases). This CDR3 is built from 13 residues. Trimming removed 7 bases at V and 6 bases at J, with 12 bases between. From germline, CDR1 is SGHTA and CDR2 FQGNSA. The CDR3 DNA reads TGTGCCAGCAAGCAGAGGGGGGATGAAAAACTGTTTTTT. Its translation: CASKQRGDEKLFF.

The chain carries TRBV19 and TRBJ2-7; 7 bases match TRBD2. Germline CDR1 is LNHDA and CDR2 is SQIVND (reference sequence). The CDR3 is 15 amino acids. The V segment lost 3 bases and the J segment 4 bases; nucleotides outside the gene matches: 9. The CDR3 DNA sequence: TGTGCCAGTAGTATCCTAGCGGACTCCTTTTACGAGCAGTACTTC. It encodes CASSILADSFYEQYF.

V gene TRBV21-1 combines with J gene TRBJ2-7; the table's D gene call, TRBD1, was not cross checked with the DNA. TRBV21-1 corresponds to a pseudogene. The length of the CDR3 is 13 residues. As DNA, the CDR3 is TGTGCCAGCAACACAGGGGACTCCTCCTTTGGGTACTTC. Translation gives CASNTGDSSFGYF.

The chain recombines TRBV19 with TRBJ2-1, with 7 bases fitting TRBD2. V trimming: 6 bases; J trimming: 7 bases; junction bases outside the gene matches: 12. CDR3 length equals 15 residues. Per germline, CDR1 LNHDA and CDR2 SQIVND (reference sequence). CDR3 nucleotide sequence: TGTGCCAGTAGATTCGCGGGAGTAGATAAGAATGAGCAGTTCTTC. Translated: CASRFAGVDKNEQFF.

The genes are TRBV5-4 and TRBJ2-7; possible D gene TRBD2, 5 bases. CDR3 size: 15 residues. Germline lookup yields CDR1 SGHNT and CDR2 YYREEE (reference sequence). Trimming left V 0 bases short and J 1 base short, with 11 bases between. This chain's CDR3 is CASSLDTGGSYEQYF. CDR3 coding DNA: TGTGCCAGCAGCTTGGATACCGGAGGATCCTACGAGCAGTACTTC.

The rearrangement joins TRBV27 to TRBJ2-7; D not certain. The CDR3 has 11 amino acids. Trimming took 4 bases from V and 5 from J, leaving 6 bases between them. In germline, CDR1 is MNHEY, CDR2 SMNVEV (reference sequence). The CDR3 DNA reads TGTGCCAGCAGTTGGTTGGACGAGCAGTACTTC. Its translation: CASSWLDEQYF.

The count of this clone is one. The V call is TRBV10-3, the J call TRBJ1-1; D is perhaps TRBD1 (6 bases). V lost 7 bases, J lost 11 bases, and 20 bases lay in between. Germline V gene sequence: CDR1 ENHRY, CDR2 SYGVKD. CDR3 length equals 13 residues. Here the CDR3 reads CAIKEGGWGMAFF. The CDR3 DNA follows: TGTGCCATCAAAGAGGGGGGCTGGGGGATGGCTTTCTTT.